Below are 10 T cell receptor beta chains sequenced from a single sample in a study of T-cell reconstitution after alpha-beta-depleted transplantation in children. Preparation of the TCRbeta library involved a method that used unique molecular identifiers. From the PCR reads, TCRdb called clonotypes with MiXCR, one entry per CDR3 protein. There are some 140,000 distinct CDR3 sequences in the sample; 9.5% to 10% occur only once, and about 25% lies in the top ten. Sequencing was performed on PBMCs, mostly from graft donor cells, taken 180 days after TCRalphabeta/CD19-depleted stem cell transplant. The receptors derive from a girl less than two years old who had a stem cell transplant for combined immunodeficiency, so the T cells may come from the graft donor.

This clonotype was recorded many times. The V gene is TRBV12-3 or TRBV12-4, the J gene TRBJ2-3; tentatively, D is TRBD1 or TRBD2 (5 bases each). The germline V and J ends were trimmed by 4 bases and 0 bases, with 8 bases remaining between them. The CDR3 runs 14 residues. In nucleotides, the CDR3 is TGTGCCAGCAGTTGGGGGAGTAGCACAGATACGCAGTATTTT. Translated: CASSWGSSTDTQYF.

In this sample, this clonotype turned up once. V is TRBV5-5 and J is TRBJ2-1; D not certain. The length of the CDR3 is 15 residues. V shed 4 bases and J shed 0 bases, with 11 bases lying between them. The V gene's germline CDR1 is SGHKS and CDR2 YYEKEE (reference sequence). Written as DNA, the CDR3 is TGTGCCAGCAGCAATGCTGGTAACTCCTACAATGAGCAGTTCTTC. It is translated as CASSNAGNSYNEQFF.

The table lists this clonotype with a few counts. The chain is built from TRBV15 and TRBJ2-5; maybe TRBD1 (5 bases). The CDR3 is 15 residues long. V shed 0 bases and J shed 5 bases, with 13 bases lying between them. The germline V gene encodes CDR1 LNHNV and CDR2 YYDKDF (reference sequence). CDR3 nucleotide sequence: TGTGCCACCAGCAGAGATCGGTGGGGCAGTGAGACCCAGTACTTC. This sequence encodes CATSRDRWGSETQYF.

The CDR3: CASSFQGALAYEQYF. The CDR3, as DNA: TGTGCCAGCAGTTTTCAGGGGGCGCTGGCCTACGAGCAGTACTTC. V is TRBV28 and J is TRBJ2-7; TRBD1 agrees at 8 bases. Germline lookup yields CDR1 MDHEN and CDR2 SYDVKM. This CDR3 spans 15 amino acids. J was trimmed by 2 bases and V by 3 bases; bases with no gene match: 6.

At least ten counts were recorded for this clonotype. V and J are TRBV6-2 or TRBV6-3 and TRBJ2-5, with D perhaps assigned TRBD1 or TRBD2 (5 bases each). This CDR3 spans 14 amino acids. The V end lost 4 bases, the J end lost 7 bases, and 16 bases lay between the germline ends. Germline CDR1 MNHEY, CDR2 SVGEGT. CDR3 bases: TGTGCCAGCAGTTTCCCCGGGACGCCCGGGACCCAGTACTTC. The encoded protein is CASSFPGTPGTQYF.

The V call is TRBV7-2, the J call TRBJ2-3; tentative D call: TRBD1 (5 bases). V was clipped by 5 bases and J by 0 bases, with 18 bases between them. CDR3 length equals 17 residues. Germline V gene lookup returns CDR1 SGHTA and CDR2 FQGNSA. The DNA of the CDR3 is TGTGCCAGCAGCCCATCTCTGGGGCCCGTTAGCACAGATACGCAGTATTTT. Residues: CASSPSLGPVSTDTQYF. The whole variable domain, remainder taken from reference TRBV7-2 and TRBJ2-3, is GAGVSQSPSNKVTEKGKDVELRCDPISGHTALYWYRQSLGQGLEFLIYFQGNSAPDKSGLPSDRFSAERTGGSVSTLTIQRTQQEDSAVYLCASSPSLGPVSTDTQYFGPGTRLTVL.

This clonotype has more than one count but fewer than ten. CDR3 sequence reads: CASSQEETQYF. The CDR3 DNA follows: TGTGCCAGCAGTCAGGAAGAGACCCAGTACTTC. The chain is built from TRBV6-6 and TRBJ2-5; D not certain. Per germline, CDR1 MNHNY and CDR2 SVGAGI (reference sequence). The CDR3 is 11 residues long. V was pared by 5 bases and J by 3 bases, with 4 bases between.

As regards this clonotype: This clone may be a read error of a much larger clone one base away. This chain uses TRBV12-3 or TRBV12-4 with TRBJ1-2; D gene unclear. Trimming cost V 5 bases and J 2 bases, with 9 bases left between them. CDR3 length: 13 amino acids. This CDR3 reads CASSQVLNYGYTF. In DNA, the CDR3 is TGTGCCAGCAGTCAGGTACTCAACTATGGCTACACCTTC.

The chain is built from TRBV20-1 and TRBJ2-1; 7 nucleotides line up with TRBD2. This CDR3 is built from 14 residues. V shed 3 bases and J 4 bases; nucleotides not matched to a gene: 6. Germline V lookup: CDR1 DFQATT, CDR2 SNEGSKA (reference sequence). The CDR3 DNA reads as TGCAGTGCTAGTGGGCGGGAGTCTTACAATGAGCAGTTCTTC. This gives the protein CSASGRESYNEQFF.

This chain links TRBV6-5 with TRBJ2-1, with TRBD2 identical over 11 bases. Germline V lookup: CDR1 MNHEY, CDR2 SVGAGI. The CDR3 runs to 19 residues. V shed 4 bases and J 4 bases; nucleotides not matched to a gene: 15. The CDR3 here is CASSFWVAGGAAFYNEQFF. The CDR3 bases are TGTGCCAGCAGTTTTTGGGTAGCGGGAGGGGCTGCTTTTTACAATGAGCAGTTCTTC.